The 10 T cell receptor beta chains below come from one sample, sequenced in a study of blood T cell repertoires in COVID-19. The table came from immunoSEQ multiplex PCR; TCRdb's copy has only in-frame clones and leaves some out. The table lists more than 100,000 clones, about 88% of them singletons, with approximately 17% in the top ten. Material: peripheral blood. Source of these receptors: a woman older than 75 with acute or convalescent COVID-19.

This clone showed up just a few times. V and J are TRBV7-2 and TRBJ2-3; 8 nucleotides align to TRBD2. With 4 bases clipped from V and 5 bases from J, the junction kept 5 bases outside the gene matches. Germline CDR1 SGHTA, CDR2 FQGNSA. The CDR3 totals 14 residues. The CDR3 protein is CASSSGLAVDTQYF. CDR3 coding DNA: TGTGCCAGCAGCTCCGGACTAGCTGTAGATACGCAGTATTTT.

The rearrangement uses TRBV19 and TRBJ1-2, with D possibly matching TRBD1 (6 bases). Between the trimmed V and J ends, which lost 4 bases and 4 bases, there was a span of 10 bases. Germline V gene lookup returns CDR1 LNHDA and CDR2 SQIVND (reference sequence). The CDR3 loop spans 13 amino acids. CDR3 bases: TGTGCCAGTAGTAGACAGGACGGCTATGGCTACACCTTC. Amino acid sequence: CASSRQDGYGYTF.

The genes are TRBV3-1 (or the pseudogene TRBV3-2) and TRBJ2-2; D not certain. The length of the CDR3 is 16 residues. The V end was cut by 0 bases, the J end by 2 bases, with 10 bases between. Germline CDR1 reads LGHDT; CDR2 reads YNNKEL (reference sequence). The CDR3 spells CASSQDTASNTGELFF. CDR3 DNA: TGTGCCAGCAGCCAAGATACAGCATCCAACACCGGGGAGCTGTTTTTT.

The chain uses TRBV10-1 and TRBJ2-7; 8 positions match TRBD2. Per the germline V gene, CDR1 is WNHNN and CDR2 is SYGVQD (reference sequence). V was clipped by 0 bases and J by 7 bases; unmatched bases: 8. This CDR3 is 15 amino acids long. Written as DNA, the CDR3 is TGCGCCAGCAGTGAGTCTTTCGGGAGGGCGGGTGAGCAGTACTTC. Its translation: CASSESFGRAGEQYF.

The CDR3 region has the DNA TGTGCCAGCAGCCAACGGACAGATCAGCCCCAGCATTTT. Protein sequence: CASSQRTDQPQHF. This chain uses TRBV14 with TRBJ1-5; D may be TRBD1 (6 bases). Germline lookup yields CDR1 SGHDN and CDR2 FVKESK. This CDR3 region has 13 residues. Deletions cut 2 bases from V and 5 bases from J, with 7 bases between.

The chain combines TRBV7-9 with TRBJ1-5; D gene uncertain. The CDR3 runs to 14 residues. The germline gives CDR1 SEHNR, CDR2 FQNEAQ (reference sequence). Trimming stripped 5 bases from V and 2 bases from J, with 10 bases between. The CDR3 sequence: CASSRGGGNQPQHF. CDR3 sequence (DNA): TGTGCCAGCAGCAGAGGAGGAGGCAATCAGCCCCAGCATTTT. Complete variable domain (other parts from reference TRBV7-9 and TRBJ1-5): DTGVSQNPRHKITKRGQNVTFRCDPISEHNRLYWYRQTLGQGPEFLTYFQNEAQLEKSRLLSDRFSAERPKGSFSTLEIQRTEQGDSAMYLCASSRGGGNQPQHFGDGTRLSIL.

The CDR3 nucleotides read TGCGCCAGCAGCCAAGAGTTGACAGGGGTTGTCTATGGCTACACCTTC. Translation: CASSQELTGVVYGYTF. The chain is built from TRBV4-3 and TRBJ1-2, with 8 bases fitting TRBD1. Germline lookup yields CDR1 LGHNA and CDR2 YSLEER. The CDR3 runs to 16 residues. V gave up 0 bases and J gave up 4 bases; unmatched junction bases: 7.

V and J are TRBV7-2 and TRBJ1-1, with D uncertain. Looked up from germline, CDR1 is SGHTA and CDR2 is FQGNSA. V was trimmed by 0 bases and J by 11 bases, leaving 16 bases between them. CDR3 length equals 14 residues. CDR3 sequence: CASSLAQEGGRAFF. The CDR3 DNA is TGTGCCAGCAGCTTAGCCCAGGAAGGAGGGCGGGCTTTCTTT.

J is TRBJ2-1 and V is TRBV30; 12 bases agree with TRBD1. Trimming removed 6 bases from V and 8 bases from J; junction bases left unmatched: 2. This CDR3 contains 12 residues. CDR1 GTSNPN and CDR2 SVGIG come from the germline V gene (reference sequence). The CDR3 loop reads CACRDRGHEQFF. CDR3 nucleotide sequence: TGTGCCTGCCGGGACAGGGGGCATGAGCAGTTCTTC.

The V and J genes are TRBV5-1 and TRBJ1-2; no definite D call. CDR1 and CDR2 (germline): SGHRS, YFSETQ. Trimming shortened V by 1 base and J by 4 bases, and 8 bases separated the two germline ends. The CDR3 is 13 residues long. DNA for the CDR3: TGCGCCAGCAGCTTGAGGGAGCCCTATGGCTACACCTTC. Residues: CASSLREPYGYTF.